The T cell receptor (beta chain) under discussion was sequenced for a study of T cell repertoires in cytomegalovirus infection. Whole-study context: Public signatures in TCR beta pointed to CMV infection and matching HLA type. Findings of the study overall: What dominated the ex vivo response were HLA-C-restricted CMV-specific TCR beta clonotypes.

The germline V gene has CDR1 MNHNS and CDR2 SASEGT. The CDR3 sequence is 12 residues long. Trimming shortened V by 6 bases and J by 7 bases, and 13 bases separated the two germline ends. This clonotype occurred a few times. The antigen is not known. TCRdb ran MiXCR on the reads and lists one entry per CDR3 protein. There are hundreds of thousands of distinct CDR3 sequences in the sample; around 30% occur only once, and around a sixth lies in the top ten. Sequenced material: cultured PBMCs, taken from culture after CMV antigen stimulation. The source of this sequence is a human donor in good health (CMV status not recorded). Some clones in this sample may be carry-over from other donors' samples. J is TRBJ2-7 and V is TRBV6-1, with a weak D call TRBD2 (5 bases). The CDR3 DNA reads TGTGCCAGCAGCGGTCTCCCGGGGGAGCAGTACTTC. It is translated as CASSGLPGEQYF.